One sample yielded the 7 T cell receptor beta chains listed below, sequenced in a study of radiation and T cells in renal cell carcinoma. Only in-frame clones appear in the TCRdb table, and some are missing; sequencing was by immunoSEQ multiplex PCR. The sample shows about 130,000 clones, 81% of them seen only once. As for time point: blood 2 weeks post-SBRT. Treatment indicated: 15 Gy SBRT to primary tumor, nephrectomy 4 weeks later. The starting material was blood, obtained from a patient whose treatment included radiotherapy and nephrectomy. The receptors stem from a man between 50 and 59 years old with renal cell carcinoma.

The CDR3 nucleotides are TGTGCCAGCGGAAAGCGGGGGGGTCAAGAGACCCAGTACTTC. Amino acids: CASGKRGGQETQYF. The chain links TRBV27 to TRBJ2-5; TRBD2 aligns across 10 bases. The CDR3 sequence is 14 residues long. In germline, CDR1 is MNHEY, CDR2 SMNVEV (reference sequence). V shed 8 bases, J shed 2 bases, and the junction held 5 bases outside the gene matches.

The CDR3 region has the DNA TGTGCCAGCAGCCCCGGGACTAGCGGGGGGCCCGGGCGAGAGACCCAGTACTTC. Amino acids: CASSPGTSGGPGRETQYF. This chain joins TRBV4-2 and TRBJ2-5, with 15 positions matching TRBD2. CDR1 LGHNA and CDR2 YNFKEQ come from the germline V gene. V shed 4 bases, J shed 4 bases, and the junction held 10 bases outside the gene matches. The CDR3 has 18 amino acids.

V is TRBV29-1 and J is TRBJ2-3; D is uncertain. The CDR3 is made up of 12 amino acids. V was clipped by 0 bases and J by 3 bases, with 4 bases between them. Per germline, CDR1 SQVTM and CDR2 ANQGSEA. The CDR3 reads CSVEENTDTQYF. The CDR3 nucleotides are TGCAGCGTTGAAGAAAATACAGATACGCAGTATTTT.

The chain is built from TRBV18 and TRBJ2-7; D possibly corresponds to TRBD2 (5 bases). In germline, CDR1 is KGHSH, CDR2 LQKENI. With 5 bases removed from V and 6 bases from J, the gap between germline ends came to 11 bases. CDR3 length: 12 amino acids. CDR3: CASSSYAGEQYF. The CDR3 bases are TGTGCCAGCTCATCGTACGCGGGCGAGCAGTACTTC.

The rearrangement joins TRBV4-1 to TRBJ1-1; D unclear. V lost 4 bases and J 1 base, leaving 13 bases between the germline ends. The CDR3 consists of 15 residues. Germline assignment: CDR1 MGHRA and CDR2 YSYEKL. CDR3 DNA: TGCGCCAGCAGCCTCCAAGCCCTAGGGAACACTGAAGCTTTCTTT. Translated, it gives CASSLQALGNTEAFF.

This clone is a singleton in its sample. This chain joins TRBV5-1 and TRBJ1-6; possible D gene TRBD1, 6 bases. V was cut by 0 bases and J by 9 bases, with 16 bases left in between. Germline V gene data show CDR1 as SGHRS and CDR2 as YFSETQ. The CDR3 totals 16 residues. CDR3 DNA sequence: TGCGCCAGCAGCTTGGCGCCTACAGGGAGGAGTTCACCCCTCCACTTT. Amino acid sequence: CASSLAPTGRSSPLHF. Using reference TRBV5-1 and TRBJ1-6 for the parts outside the CDR3, the full variable domain is KAGVTQTPRYLIKTRGQQVTLSCSPISGHRSVSWYQQTPGQGLQFLFEYFSETQRNKGNFPGRFSGRQFSNSRSEMNVSTLELGDSALYLCASSLAPTGRSSPLHFGNGTRLTVT.

Note on this clone: Other nucleotide sequences in the sample specify the same CDR3. This chain uses TRBV30 with TRBJ1-1; D is ambiguous. Looked up from germline, CDR1 is GTSNPN and CDR2 is SVGIG (reference sequence). The ends were cut back, 0 bases at V and 5 bases at J, with 4 bases in the middle. This CDR3 region has 11 residues. The CDR3: CAWSVLTEAFF. The CDR3 region has the DNA TGTGCCTGGAGTGTTCTAACTGAAGCTTTCTTT.